Many counts were recorded for the clone carrying this TCR beta chain. In germline, CDR1 is SGHNT, CDR2 YENEEA. Trimming left V 4 bases short and J 6 bases short, with 9 bases between. This CDR3 is built from 12 residues. RNA-based 3' RACE libraries used unique molecular identifiers. In TCRdb, the 3' RACE reads were re-called with MiXCR into one record per CDR3 protein. The data contain about 89,000 distinct CDR3 sequences, 5.5% to 8.5% of them singletons. The sample's treatment: PENTA 11 planned treatment interruption arm or continuous ART arm. At least 24 weeks of at least three-drug ART, in children 2 to 15 years. The entry originates in a study of HIV-infected children after antiretroviral therapy interruption.

Sequencing used CD45RA+ CD4+ T cells from PBMCs, pooled from several time points, obtained from a donor given antiretroviral therapy, either interrupted or continuous. Sample subset: naive CD4+ CD45RA+ CD45RO- T cells. This clonotype was sampled from a pool of human donors with HIV. The chain employs TRBV11-3 and TRBJ1-1, with D possibly being TRBD1 (6 bases). CDR3 bases: TGTGCCAGCAGCTCGGACAGCCCTGAAGCTTTCTTT. It specifies CASSSDSPEAFF.